The T cell receptor beta chain under discussion was sequenced for a study of cytomegalovirus exposure and HLA in healthy donors. With 60 Vbeta and 13 Jbeta primers, the PCR was carried out. Clones were sequenced by immunoSEQ multiplex PCR, and TCRdb holds only the in-frame ones, with some missing. The sample contains tens of thousands of clones, around 66% of which appear only once. Per germline, CDR1 LNHNV and CDR2 YYDKDF (reference sequence). The length of the CDR3 is 13 residues. The V end was cut by 5 bases, the J end by 1 base, with 9 bases between. The chain joins TRBV15 to TRBJ2-7; D not certain. The source is a woman between 40 and 50 years old in good health and CMV-seropositive. The sample consisted of PBMCs. The CDR3 loop reads CATSFAESYEQYF. CDR3 DNA: TGTGCCACCAGCTTCGCCGAGTCCTACGAGCAGTACTTC.